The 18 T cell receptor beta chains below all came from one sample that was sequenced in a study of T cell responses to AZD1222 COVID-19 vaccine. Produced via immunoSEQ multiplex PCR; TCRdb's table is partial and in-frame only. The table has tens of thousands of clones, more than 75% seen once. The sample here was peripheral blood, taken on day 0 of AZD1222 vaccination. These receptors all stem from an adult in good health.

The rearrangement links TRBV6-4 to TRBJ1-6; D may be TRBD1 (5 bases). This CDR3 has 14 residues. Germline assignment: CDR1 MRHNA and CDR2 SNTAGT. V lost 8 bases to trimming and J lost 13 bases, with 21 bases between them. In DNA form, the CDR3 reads TGTGCCAGCTCCCCTCTCGCACTTCAGGGTCCCCTCCACTTT. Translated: CASSPLALQGPLHF.

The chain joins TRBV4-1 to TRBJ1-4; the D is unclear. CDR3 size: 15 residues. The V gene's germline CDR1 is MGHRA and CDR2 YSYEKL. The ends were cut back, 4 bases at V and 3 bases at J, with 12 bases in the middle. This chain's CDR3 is CASSPLSSSNEKLFF. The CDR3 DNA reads TGCGCCAGCAGCCCTTTGTCGTCCTCTAATGAAAAACTGTTTTTT.

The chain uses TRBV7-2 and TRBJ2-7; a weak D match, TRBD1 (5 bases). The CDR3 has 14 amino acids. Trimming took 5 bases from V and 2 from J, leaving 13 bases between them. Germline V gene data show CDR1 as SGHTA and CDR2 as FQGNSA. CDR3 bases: TGTGCCAGCAGCCCGGTACAGGATGCCTACGAGCAGTACTTC. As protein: CASSPVQDAYEQYF.

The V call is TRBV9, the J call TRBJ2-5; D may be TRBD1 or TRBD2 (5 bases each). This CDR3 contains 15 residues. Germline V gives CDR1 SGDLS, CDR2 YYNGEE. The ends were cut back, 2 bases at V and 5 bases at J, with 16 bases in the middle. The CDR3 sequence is CASSVSGWGRETQYF. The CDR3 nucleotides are TGTGCCAGCAGCGTGTCGGGGTGGGGCAGGGAGACCCAGTACTTC.

CDR3 sequence reads: CAISDRSTSSYEQYF. CDR3 coding DNA: TGTGCCATCAGTGACCGGTCCACCAGCTCCTACGAGCAGTACTTC. This chain links TRBV10-3 with TRBJ2-7, with D unclear. The CDR3 runs 15 residues. Germline V gives CDR1 ENHRY, CDR2 SYGVKD. V was shortened by 3 bases and J by 0 bases, with 12 bases between the two germline ends.

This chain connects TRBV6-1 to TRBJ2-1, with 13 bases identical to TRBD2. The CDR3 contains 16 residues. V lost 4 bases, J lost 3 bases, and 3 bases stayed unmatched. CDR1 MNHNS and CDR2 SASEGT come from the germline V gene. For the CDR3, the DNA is TGTGCCAGCAGTGGCGGGACTAGCGGGGACTACAATGAGCAGTTCTTC. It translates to CASSGGTSGDYNEQFF.

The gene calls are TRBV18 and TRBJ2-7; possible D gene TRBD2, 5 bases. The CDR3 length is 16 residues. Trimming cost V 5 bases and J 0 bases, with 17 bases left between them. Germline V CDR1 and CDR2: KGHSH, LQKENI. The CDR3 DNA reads TGTGCCAGCTCAGGGTCAAACCGGGATGGCTCCTACGAGCAGTACTTC. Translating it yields CASSGSNRDGSYEQYF.

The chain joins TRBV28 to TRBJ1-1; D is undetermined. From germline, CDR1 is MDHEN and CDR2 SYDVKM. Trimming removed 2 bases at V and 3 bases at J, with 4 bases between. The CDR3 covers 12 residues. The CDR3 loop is CASSLRHTEAFF. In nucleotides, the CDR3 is TGTGCCAGCAGTTTACGTCACACTGAAGCTTTCTTT.

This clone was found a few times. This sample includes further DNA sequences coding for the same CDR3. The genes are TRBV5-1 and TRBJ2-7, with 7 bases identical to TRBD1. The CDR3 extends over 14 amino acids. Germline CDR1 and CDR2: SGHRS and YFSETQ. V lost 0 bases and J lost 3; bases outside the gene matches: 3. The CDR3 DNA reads TGCGCCAGCAGCTTGGCCGCAGGGGGCTACGAGCAGTACTTC. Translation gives CASSLAAGGYEQYF. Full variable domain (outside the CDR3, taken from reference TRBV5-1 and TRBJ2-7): KAGVTQTPRYLIKTRGQQVTLSCSPISGHRSVSWYQQTPGQGLQFLFEYFSETQRNKGNFPGRFSGRQFSNSRSEMNVSTLELGDSALYLCASSLAAGGYEQYFGPGTRLTVT.

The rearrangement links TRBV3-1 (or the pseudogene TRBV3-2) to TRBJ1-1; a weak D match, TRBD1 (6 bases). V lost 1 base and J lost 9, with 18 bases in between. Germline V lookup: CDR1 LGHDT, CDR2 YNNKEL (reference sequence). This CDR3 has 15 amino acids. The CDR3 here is CASSQGMAGASKAFF. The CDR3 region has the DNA TGTGCCAGCAGCCAAGGGATGGCAGGGGCATCAAAAGCTTTCTTT.

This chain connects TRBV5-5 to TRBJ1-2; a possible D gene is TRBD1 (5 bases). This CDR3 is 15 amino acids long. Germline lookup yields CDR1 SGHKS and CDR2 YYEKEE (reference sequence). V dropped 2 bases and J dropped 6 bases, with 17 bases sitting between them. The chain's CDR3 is CASSLPFAGVDGYTF. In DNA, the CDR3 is TGTGCCAGCAGCTTACCCTTTGCGGGGGTGGATGGCTACACCTTC.

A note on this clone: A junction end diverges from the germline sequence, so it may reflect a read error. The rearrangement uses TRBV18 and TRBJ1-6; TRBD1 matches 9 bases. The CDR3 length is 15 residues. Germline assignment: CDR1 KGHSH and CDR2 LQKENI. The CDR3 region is CASSPDRGDNSPLHF. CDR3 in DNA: TGTGCCAGCTCACCAGACAGGGGGGATAACTCACCCCTCCACTTT.

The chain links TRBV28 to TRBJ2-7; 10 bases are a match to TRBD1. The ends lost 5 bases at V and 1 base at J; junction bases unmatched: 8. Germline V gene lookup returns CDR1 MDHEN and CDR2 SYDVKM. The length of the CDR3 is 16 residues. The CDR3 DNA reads TGTGCCAGCAGTCTCTCCCGGGACAGGGGTTCCTACGAGCAGTACTTC. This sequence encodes CASSLSRDRGSYEQYF.

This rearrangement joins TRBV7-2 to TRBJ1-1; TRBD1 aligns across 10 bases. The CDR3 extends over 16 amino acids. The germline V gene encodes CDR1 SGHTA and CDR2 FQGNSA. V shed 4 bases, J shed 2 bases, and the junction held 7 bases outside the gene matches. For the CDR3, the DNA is TGTGCCAGCAGCTCCTTGACAGGGGGCCTAAACACTGAAGCTTTCTTT. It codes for CASSSLTGGLNTEAFF. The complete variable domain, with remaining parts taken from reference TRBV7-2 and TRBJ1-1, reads GAGVSQSPSNKVTEKGKDVELRCDPISGHTALYWYRQSLGQGLEFLIYFQGNSAPDKSGLPSDRFSAERTGGSVSTLTIQRTQQEDSAVYLCASSSLTGGLNTEAFFGQGTRLTVV.

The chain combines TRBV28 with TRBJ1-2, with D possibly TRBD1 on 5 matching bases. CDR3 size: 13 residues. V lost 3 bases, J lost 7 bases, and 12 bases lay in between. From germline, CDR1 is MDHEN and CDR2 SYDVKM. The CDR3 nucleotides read TGTGCCAGCAGTTTGCAGGGTCGGGTTGGCTACACCTTC. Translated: CASSLQGRVGYTF.

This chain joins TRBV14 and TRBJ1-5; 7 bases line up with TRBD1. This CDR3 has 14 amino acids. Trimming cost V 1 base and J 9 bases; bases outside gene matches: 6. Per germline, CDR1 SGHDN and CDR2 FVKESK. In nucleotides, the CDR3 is TGTGCCAGCAGCCAAGGGGACAGTCGGCGGCCCCAGCATTTT. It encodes CASSQGDSRRPQHF. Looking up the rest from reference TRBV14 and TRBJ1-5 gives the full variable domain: EAGVTQFPSHSVIEKGQTVTLRCDPISGHDNLYWYRRVMGKEIKFLLHFVKESKQDESGMPNNRFLAERTGGTYSTLKVQPAELEDSGVYFCASSQGDSRRPQHFGDGTRLSIL.

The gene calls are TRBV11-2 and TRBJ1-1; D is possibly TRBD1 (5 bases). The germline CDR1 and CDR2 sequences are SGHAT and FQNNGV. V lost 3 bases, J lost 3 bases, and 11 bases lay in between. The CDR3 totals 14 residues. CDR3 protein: CASSFSPGDTEAFF. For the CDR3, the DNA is TGTGCCAGCAGCTTCAGTCCGGGGGACACTGAAGCTTTCTTT.

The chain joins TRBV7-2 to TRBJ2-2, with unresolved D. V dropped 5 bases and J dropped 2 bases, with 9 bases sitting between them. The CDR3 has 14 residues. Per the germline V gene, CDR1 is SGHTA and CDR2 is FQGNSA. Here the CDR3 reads CASSRTVNTGELFF. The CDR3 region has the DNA TGTGCCAGCAGCCGGACGGTAAACACCGGGGAGCTGTTTTTT.